Sequencing of this TCR beta chain was carried out in a study of blood T cell repertoires in COVID-19. The V end was cut by 3 bases, the J end by 2 bases, with 8 bases between. This CDR3 contains 14 residues. The germline CDR1 and CDR2 sequences are SNHLY and FYNNEI. In the study's own analysis: Reference gene primer amplification yielded estimated nucleated cell counts. Clones were read by immunoSEQ multiplex PCR, and TCRdb kept only the in-frame ones, dropping some. V and J calls and clone size are given by that table; D and trimming were obtained from the DNA. The sample lists about 27,000 clones, around 83% occurring once.

The chain employs TRBV2 and TRBJ2-1; TRBD2 might be the D (5 bases). The receptor was isolated from a man aged 65-85 years with active COVID-19. The sequencing input was peripheral blood. In DNA form, the CDR3 reads TGTGCCAGCAGTGATCTCGGGACCTACAATGAGCAGTTCTTC. Amino acids: CASSDLGTYNEQFF. The full variable domain, rest sourced from reference TRBV2 and TRBJ2-1, is EPEVTQTPSHQVTQMGQEVILRCVPISNHLYFYWYRQILGQKVEFLVSFYNNEISEKSEIFDDQFSVERPDGSNFTLKIRSTKLEDSAMYFCASSDLGTYNEQFFGPGTRLTVL.